This T cell receptor beta chain was profiled in a study of blood T cell repertoires in COVID-19. About the research overall: Samples taken during acute and convalescent COVID-19 were collected in the United States, Italy and Spain. Sample material is recorded as cDNA or gDNA derived from T cells, B-cell-depleted T cells, or PBMCs.

The V and J ends lost 2 bases and 5 bases respectively, with 10 bases between them. The CDR3 is 12 amino acids. Germline loops: CDR1 SQVTM, CDR2 ANQGSEA. In the authors' methods: Amplification from reference gene primers served as the basis for estimated nucleated cell counts. TCRdb's copy holds only in-frame clones and misses some; the assay was immunoSEQ multiplex PCR. For V, J and clone size, that table is used; D and trimming come from the DNA. This sample has over 200,000 clones, with 88% found just once. This TCR derives from a man aged 18 to 35 with active or convalescent COVID-19. Sequencing input: peripheral blood. The chain employs TRBV29-1 and TRBJ2-7; no clear D gene. This chain's CDR3 is CSVETGLHEQYF. The CDR3 DNA follows: TGCAGCGTTGAAACTGGGCTCCACGAGCAGTACTTC.